The 27 T cell receptor beta chains below all came from one sample that was sequenced in a study of beta chain features in type 1 diabetes. Every isolated RNA sample was fully reverse transcribed, so sequencing captured expressed TCRB transcripts. Measured with immunoSEQ multiplex PCR; TCRdb has only the in-frame clones, and not every one. Counted here are 300,000 to 450,000 clones, roughly a fifth occurring once; the ten biggest clones make up around 0.044%. The sample was naive CD4+ T cells from blood. Receptor source: a woman between 18 and 29 years old in good health.

This clone appeared a few times. This chain joins TRBV14 and TRBJ2-1, with D possibly TRBD1 on 6 matching bases. Trimming cost V 0 bases and J 9 bases, with 12 bases left between them. The CDR3 loop spans 14 amino acids. Per germline, CDR1 SGHDN and CDR2 FVKESK. The CDR3 loop reads CASSQEGPGAEQFF. The CDR3 nucleotides are TGTGCCAGCAGCCAAGAGGGGCCAGGGGCTGAGCAGTTCTTC.

The V call is TRBV4-1, the J call TRBJ2-2, with a weak D call TRBD2 (6 bases). Germline values: CDR1 MGHRA, CDR2 YSYEKL. The CDR3 covers 15 residues. Trimming left V 1 base short and J 0 bases short, with 6 bases between. CDR3: CASSQVAANTGELFF. The CDR3 nucleotides are TGCGCCAGCAGCCAAGTAGCGGCGAACACCGGGGAGCTGTTTTTT.

This clone was detected a few times. The chain uses TRBV28 and TRBJ2-7, with D possibly TRBD2 on 7 matching bases. Germline loops: CDR1 MDHEN, CDR2 SYDVKM. V lost 4 bases to trimming and J lost 6 bases, with 19 bases between them. The CDR3 is made up of 15 amino acids. The CDR3 sequence is CASSSPTGASGEQYF. The CDR3 DNA is TGTGCCAGCAGTTCCCCGACGGGGGCTAGCGGCGAGCAGTACTTC.

This chain joins TRBV7-9 and TRBJ2-3; the match to TRBD2 covers 7 bases. The CDR3 is 16 residues long. The ends lost 5 bases at V and 3 bases at J; junction bases unmatched: 11. CDR1 and CDR2 from the germline V gene are SEHNR and FQNEAQ (reference sequence). CDR3 loop: CASSPAKRETTDTQYF. The CDR3 DNA follows: TGTGCCAGCAGCCCAGCCAAGCGGGAAACTACAGATACGCAGTATTTT.

The chain has TRBV10-3 and TRBJ2-1, with D possibly matching TRBD2 (6 bases). The CDR3 runs to 15 residues. Germline V gives CDR1 ENHRY, CDR2 SYGVKD. Trimming shortened V by 4 bases and J by 0 bases, and 10 bases separated the two germline ends. CDR3 amino acids: CAISAAGSSYNEQFF. The CDR3 nucleotides are TGTGCCATCAGTGCGGCGGGGAGCTCCTACAATGAGCAGTTCTTC.

Remarks on this clone: The same CDR3 is also encoded by other DNA sequences in this sample. The chain combines TRBV15 with TRBJ2-7; the D is unclear. The CDR3 is 13 residues long. Germline loops: CDR1 LNHNV, CDR2 YYDKDF (reference sequence). The V gene lost 0 bases and the J gene lost 4 bases, with 7 bases spanning the gap. The CDR3 loop reads CATSRERGYEQYF. In DNA, the CDR3 is TGTGCCACCAGCAGAGAACGAGGTTACGAGCAGTACTTC.

The chain uses TRBV6-5 and TRBJ2-7, with a weak D call TRBD2 (5 bases). CDR3 length: 12 residues. Trimming cost V 11 bases and J 7 bases, with 18 bases left between them. Germline loops: CDR1 MNHEY, CDR2 SVGAGI. The CDR3 loop is CAGPDRDEEQYF. CDR3 coding DNA: TGTGCCGGTCCGGACCGGGATGAGGAGCAGTACTTC.

The chain couples TRBV5-1 to TRBJ2-2, with TRBD2 as a possible D gene (6 bases). The CDR3 runs to 18 residues. The germline V gene has CDR1 SGHRS and CDR2 YFSETQ. The V and J ends lost 3 bases and 4 bases respectively, with 22 bases between them. DNA of the CDR3: TGCGCCAGCAGCTCCGGGGCGGGTCGGGGGAGCGGCACCGGGGAGCTGTTTTTT. Translating it yields CASSSGAGRGSGTGELFF.

This clone has a handful of counts. V usage is TRBV11-1 and J usage is TRBJ2-5; possibly TRBD2 for D (5 bases). Germline V gene sequence: CDR1 SGHAT, CDR2 FQDESV (reference sequence). The CDR3 covers 14 residues. V lost 5 bases, J lost 1 base, and 11 bases lay in between. This CDR3 reads CASSLMGVQETQYF. The CDR3, as DNA: TGTGCCAGCAGCCTGATGGGAGTCCAAGAGACCCAGTACTTC. The full variable domain, completed using reference TRBV11-1 and TRBJ2-5, is EAEVAQSPRYKITEKSQAVAFWCDPISGHATLYWYRQILGQGPELLVQFQDESVVDDSQLPKDRFSAERLKGVDSTLKIQPAELGDSAMYLCASSLMGVQETQYFGPGTRLLVL.

This clone has just a few counts. The chain employs TRBV7-2 and TRBJ2-7; D is possibly TRBD1 (5 bases). Germline values: CDR1 SGHTA, CDR2 FQGNSA. The CDR3 length is 15 residues. V lost 1 base and J 2 bases, leaving 12 bases between the germline ends. The CDR3 here is CASSLEQVTPYEQYF. CDR3 DNA: TGTGCCAGCAGCTTAGAACAGGTCACCCCCTACGAGCAGTACTTC.

This clone was seen a few times. This sequence joins TRBV7-3 and TRBJ2-3, with D tentatively TRBD2 (6 bases). V lost 4 bases to trimming and J lost 6 bases, with 11 bases between them. This CDR3 spans 13 amino acids. Per the germline V gene, CDR1 is SGHTA and CDR2 is FQGTGA. Here the CDR3 reads CASSSSGGDTQYF. The CDR3 DNA is TGTGCCAGCAGCTCCTCTGGAGGGGATACGCAGTATTTT.

The chain links TRBV5-4 to TRBJ1-3; 8 nucleotides agree with TRBD1. CDR1 is SGHNT, CDR2 YYREEE, per germline (reference sequence). The V and J ends lost 4 bases and 2 bases, in that order; junction bases with no gene match: 8. This CDR3 is 16 amino acids long. The chain's CDR3 is CASSMGSGGTGNTIYF. CDR3 coding DNA: TGTGCCAGCAGCATGGGTTCAGGGGGCACTGGAAACACCATATATTTT.

This clone was seen a handful of times. The chain uses TRBV7-2 and TRBJ2-1; the match to TRBD2 covers 10 bases. The CDR3 runs 15 residues. V was pared by 9 bases and J by 3 bases, with 8 bases of the junction left unmatched. The germline gives CDR1 SGHTA, CDR2 FQGNSA. As DNA, the CDR3 is TGTGCCAGTAGTAAGCGGGAGGGAAACTACAATGAGCAGTTCTTC. Its translation: CASSKREGNYNEQFF.

In its sample, this clone was seen a few times. The chain combines TRBV29-1 with TRBJ2-1, with 8 bases that match TRBD1. V was pared by 5 bases and J by 3 bases, with 3 bases of the junction left unmatched. Germline values: CDR1 SQVTM, CDR2 ANQGSEA. This CDR3 has 13 amino acids. CDR3 region: CSVRTGFYNEQFF. The CDR3 nucleotides read TGCAGCGTTAGGACAGGGTTCTACAATGAGCAGTTCTTC.

V is TRBV7-9 and J is TRBJ2-1, with D unclear. The CDR3 loop spans 19 amino acids. The germline gives CDR1 SEHNR, CDR2 FQNEAQ (reference sequence). V lost 5 bases, J lost 5 bases, and 28 bases lay in between. CDR3 DNA: TGTGCCAGCAGCACCCCCGCCGCAGCTCTCCCCCTGGGCCACAATGAGCAGTTCTTC. Amino acid sequence: CASSTPAAALPLGHNEQFF. Complete variable domain (other parts from reference TRBV7-9 and TRBJ2-1): DTGVSQNPRHKITKRGQNVTFRCDPISEHNRLYWYRQTLGQGPEFLTYFQNEAQLEKSRLLSDRFSAERPKGSFSTLEIQRTEQGDSAMYLCASSTPAAALPLGHNEQFFGPGTRLTVL.

The chain recombines TRBV28 with TRBJ2-7; D might be TRBD1 (6 bases). The CDR3 runs to 14 residues. The ends were cut back, 6 bases at V and 1 base at J, with 13 bases in the middle. Per the germline V gene, CDR1 is MDHEN and CDR2 is SYDVKM. In nucleotides, the CDR3 is TGTGCCAGCAGCCGAAATGACAGGTCCTACGAGCAGTACTTC. It specifies CASSRNDRSYEQYF.

This clone came up a few times. This chain links TRBV7-9 with TRBJ2-3; perhaps TRBD2 as D (5 bases). The CDR3 loop spans 13 amino acids. Germline CDR1 SEHNR, CDR2 FQNEAQ (reference sequence). With 5 bases removed from V and 1 base from J, the gap between germline ends came to 7 bases. CDR3 sequence reads: CASSILGTDTQYF. DNA for the CDR3: TGTGCCAGCAGCATACTAGGCACAGATACGCAGTATTTT.

This rearrangement joins TRBV7-9 to TRBJ1-2; no reliable D call. Germline values: CDR1 SEHNR, CDR2 FQNEAQ (reference sequence). The V end was cut by 7 bases, the J end by 4 bases, with 16 bases between. The CDR3 covers 14 residues. The CDR3 sequence is CASTPQAGGYGYTF. The CDR3 coding sequence is TGTGCCAGCACCCCGCAGGCGGGAGGCTATGGCTACACCTTC.

There are a few counts of this clone. J is TRBJ2-2 and V is TRBV10-3, with D perhaps TRBD2 (6 bases). This CDR3 is 13 amino acids long. V was shortened by 4 bases and J by 5 bases, with 8 bases between the two germline ends. Germline-derived CDR1 and CDR2 are ENHRY and SYGVKD. CDR3 protein: CAISVEGTGELFF. DNA of the CDR3: TGTGCCATCAGTGTGGAGGGGACCGGGGAGCTGTTTTTT.

This clone came up a few times. This sequence joins TRBV29-1 and TRBJ2-3; 11 bases map to TRBD1. This CDR3 spans 12 amino acids. Germline assignment: CDR1 SQVTM and CDR2 ANQGSEA. J lost 7 bases, V lost 7 bases, and 4 bases had no gene match. The CDR3 nucleotides are TGCAGCGGCTGGACAGGGGGCAATACGCAGTATTTT. Amino acid sequence: CSGWTGGNTQYF.

V gene TRBV4-3 combines with J gene TRBJ1-2, with D unclear. Per germline, CDR1 LGHNA and CDR2 YSLEER. The CDR3 consists of 15 residues. V gave up 5 bases and J gave up 2 bases, with 15 bases separating them. The CDR3 DNA sequence: TGCGCCAGCAGCTACGACCCGTCAGGAAACTATGGCTACACCTTC. Its translation: CASSYDPSGNYGYTF.

This clone was counted only a few times. The V gene is TRBV29-1, the J gene TRBJ1-2; D uncertain. Trimming shortened V by 4 bases and J by 3 bases, and 18 bases separated the two germline ends. Looked up from germline, CDR1 is SQVTM and CDR2 is ANQGSEA. The CDR3 extends over 15 amino acids. The chain's CDR3 is CSVVWAELTHYGYTF. The CDR3 bases are TGCAGCGTTGTCTGGGCAGAATTAACGCACTATGGCTACACCTTC. The full variable domain, its missing parts supplied by reference TRBV29-1 and TRBJ1-2, is SAVISQKPSRDICQRGTSLTIQCQVDSQVTMMFWYRQQPGQSLTLIATANQGSEATYESGFVIDKFPISRPNLTFSTLTVSNMSPEDSSIYLCSVVWAELTHYGYTFGSGTRLTVV.

The V call is TRBV7-2, the J call TRBJ2-1; TRBD2 matches at 7 bases. CDR1 and CDR2 (germline): SGHTA, FQGNSA. This CDR3 is 14 amino acids long. V shed 5 bases, J shed 9 bases, and the junction held 10 bases outside the gene matches. The CDR3 here is CASSPGLDFTEQFF. The CDR3 coding sequence is TGTGCCAGCAGCCCAGGACTAGACTTCACTGAGCAGTTCTTC. Drawing the rest from reference TRBV7-2 and TRBJ2-1, the complete variable domain is GAGVSQSPSNKVTEKGKDVELRCDPISGHTALYWYRQSLGQGLEFLIYFQGNSAPDKSGLPSDRFSAERTGGSVSTLTIQRTQQEDSAVYLCASSPGLDFTEQFFGPGTRLTVL.

V gene TRBV29-1 combines with J gene TRBJ1-1, with 9 bases identical to TRBD1. J was trimmed by 4 bases and V by 4 bases; bases with no gene match: 4. CDR3 size: 13 residues. Germline-derived CDR1 and CDR2 are SQVTM and ANQGSEA. The CDR3 bases are TGCAGCGTTGGGACAGGGGCCCGCACTGAAGCTTTCTTT. Protein sequence: CSVGTGARTEAFF.

The genes are TRBV5-1 and TRBJ2-5, with 9 bases fitting TRBD2. The V gene's germline CDR1 is SGHRS and CDR2 YFSETQ. The ends lost 4 bases at V and 5 bases at J; junction bases unmatched: 12. The CDR3 is 16 amino acids. CDR3 in amino acids: CASSTATSGGRETQYF. DNA of the CDR3: TGCGCCAGCAGCACCGCGACTAGCGGTGGGCGGGAGACCCAGTACTTC.

This clone was detected only a few times. This chain connects TRBV6-1 to TRBJ2-7; 8 nucleotides agree with TRBD1. The CDR3 is 13 amino acids. The junction had 5 bases not matched to a gene; V was cut back by 3 bases and J by 7 bases. CDR1 and CDR2 from the germline V gene are MNHNS and SASEGT. DNA for the CDR3: TGTGCCAGCAGTGACAGGGGGCGGCGGGAGCAGTACTTC. Its protein product is CASSDRGRREQYF.

This clone was detected a few times. This sequence joins TRBV6-5 and TRBJ1-1; 11 nucleotides match TRBD1. CDR1 and CDR2 (germline): MNHEY, SVGAGI. There are 15 residues in the CDR3. V trimming: 6 bases; J trimming: 3 bases; junction bases outside the gene matches: 6. The chain's CDR3 is CASSSRDRGDTEAFF. In nucleotides, the CDR3 is TGTGCCAGCAGCTCCCGGGACAGGGGGGACACTGAAGCTTTCTTT.